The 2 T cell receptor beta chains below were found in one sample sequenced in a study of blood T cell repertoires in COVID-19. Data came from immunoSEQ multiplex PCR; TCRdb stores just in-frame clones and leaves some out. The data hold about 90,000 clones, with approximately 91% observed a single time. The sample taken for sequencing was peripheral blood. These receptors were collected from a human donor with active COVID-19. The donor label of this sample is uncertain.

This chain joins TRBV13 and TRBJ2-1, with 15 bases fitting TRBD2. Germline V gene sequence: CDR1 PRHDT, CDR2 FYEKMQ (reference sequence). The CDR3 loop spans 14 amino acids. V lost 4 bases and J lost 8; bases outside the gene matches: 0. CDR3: CASSWTSGGDEQFF. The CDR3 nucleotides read TGTGCCAGCAGCTGGACTAGCGGGGGGGATGAGCAGTTCTTC. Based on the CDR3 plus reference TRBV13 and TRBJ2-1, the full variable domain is AAGVIQSPRHLIKEKRETATLKCYPIPRHDTVYWYQQGPGQDPQFLISFYEKMQSDKGSIPDRFSAQQFSDYHSELNMSSLELGDSALYFCASSWTSGGDEQFFGPGTRLTVL.

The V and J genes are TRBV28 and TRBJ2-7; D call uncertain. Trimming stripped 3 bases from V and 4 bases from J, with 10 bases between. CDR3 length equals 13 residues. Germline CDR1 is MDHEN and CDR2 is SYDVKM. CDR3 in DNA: TGTGCCAGCAGTTTCGGCCCCGGGTACGAGCAGTACTTC. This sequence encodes CASSFGPGYEQYF.